This TCR beta chain was captured in a study of monozygotic twins with cystic fibrosis. Whole-study results and caveats: Monozygotic CF twins shared more identical nucleotide clonotypes than unrelated patients. Co-twins had the most similar V usage for 13 of 16 pairs, J for 8. Low clonality (median roughly 0.01) suggested a mostly naive repertoire.

Sequencing used immunoSEQ multiplex PCR; TCRdb keeps in-frame clones, though not all of them. The sample carries under 25,000 clones, around 98% recorded once. V dropped 4 bases and J dropped 2 bases, with 13 bases sitting between them. The V gene's germline CDR1 is SGHDT and CDR2 YYEEEE. CDR3 length equals 15 residues. In the case of this clone: The antigen is unknown.

This chain connects TRBV5-6 to TRBJ1-5, with D unclear. This sequence was found in a girl aged 10-17 years with cystic fibrosis. The sample was blood. The CDR3 DNA is TGTGCCAGCAGCCTGAAGGTGGCAGGCAATCAGCCCCAGCATTTT. Translation: CASSLKVAGNQPQHF.